The rows below give T cell receptor beta chains drawn from one sample of a study of PD-1 blockade in classical Hodgkin lymphoma. Using immunoSEQ multiplex PCR, the repertoire was profiled, and TCRdb retains in-frame clones only, with some absent. The sample lists 130,000 to 150,000 clones, 78% occurring once. The source material was peripheral blood mononuclear cells (PBMCs), sampled before the second cycle of nivolumab. All receptors derive from a human donor with classical Hodgkin lymphoma. The CDR3 runs from the conserved cysteine through the conserved F or W. A D gene is named only where the DNA matches it firmly. Rows may omit the clone size; those that give it use once, few, many or a size class.

J,V,D,size,CDR3,DNA
TRBJ1-5,TRBV7-2,TRBD1,.,CASSFGGQANQPQHF,TGTGCCAGCAGCTTTGGGGGACAGGCTAATCAGCCCCAGCATTTT
TRBJ1-1,TRBV1,.,.,CTSSQEWRRGAFF,TGCACCAGCAGCCAAGAATGGAGGAGGGGAGCTTTCTTT
TRBJ2-2,TRBV7-7,TRBD1,.,CASSRQGGGTGELFF,TGTGCCAGCAGCCGACAGGGGGGGGGCACCGGGGAGCTGTTTTTT
TRBJ2-2,TRBV10-3,.,.,CASCNKDTGELFF,TGTGCCAGCTGCAACAAGGACACCGGGGAGCTGTTTTTT
TRBJ1-6,TRBV6-1,.,few,CASSDPSPLHF,TGTGCCAGCAGTGACCCTTCACCCCTCCACTTT
TRBJ2-7,TRBV5-1,.,few,CASSLYGQSYEQYF,TGCGCCAGCAGCTTGTATGGACAGAGCTACGAGCAGTACTTC
TRBJ1-5,TRBV4-1,.,.,CASSQASNQPQHF,TGCGCCAGCAGCCAAGCCTCCAATCAGCCCCAGCATTTT
TRBJ1-2,TRBV2,TRBD1,many,CATARGQGTSLYGYTF,TGTGCCACCGCTCGGGGACAGGGCACGTCCCTCTATGGCTACACCTTC
TRBJ2-7,TRBV5-8,.,.,CASSLPGAYEQYF,TGTGCCAGCAGCTTGCCCGGGGCCTACGAGCAGTACTTC
TRBJ2-2,TRBV5-4,.,.,CASSSWTATNTGELFF,TGTGCCAGCAGCTCTTGGACAGCTACGAACACCGGGGAGCTGTTTTTT